This TCR beta chain was profiled in a study of identical twins' blood T cells. As to this clonotype: No antigen is known for it.

Each TCR cDNA library carried sample-specific barcodes on both ends. TCRdb analysed the 5' RACE reads with MiXCR anew, one entry per CDR3 protein. This sample has hundreds of thousands of distinct CDR3 sequences, with about 28% found just once. The CDR3 spans 14 residues. Trimming pared 1 base from V and 2 bases from J, leaving 10 bases between. CDR1 SGHNT and CDR2 YYREEE come from the germline V gene (reference sequence). General study points: Top TCRbeta clonotypes were shared more with twin than unrelated donors.

This sequence was found in a woman aged 18 to 55 in good health. Sequencing was done on a sample of PBMCs. The V call is TRBV5-4, the J call TRBJ2-7; D is unclear. The CDR3 DNA follows: TGTGCCAGCAGCTTGAGTGGATATACCTACGAGCAGTACTTC. Residues: CASSLSGYTYEQYF.